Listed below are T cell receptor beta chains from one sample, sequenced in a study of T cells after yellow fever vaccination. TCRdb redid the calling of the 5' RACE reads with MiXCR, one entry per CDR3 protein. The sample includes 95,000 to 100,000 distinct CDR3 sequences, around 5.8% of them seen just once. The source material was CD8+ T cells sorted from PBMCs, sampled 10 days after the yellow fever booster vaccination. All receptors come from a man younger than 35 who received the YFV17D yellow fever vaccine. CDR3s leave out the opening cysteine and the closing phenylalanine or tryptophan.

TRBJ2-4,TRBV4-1,ASSQLGQGLAKNIQY
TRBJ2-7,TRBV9,ASSGDSQIQY
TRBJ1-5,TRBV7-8,ASSLRFDQPQH
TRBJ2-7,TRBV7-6,ASSLDAEGSYEQY
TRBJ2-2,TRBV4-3,ASSQDPSGLTGTGELF
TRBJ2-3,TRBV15,ATSRDAGRASTDTQY
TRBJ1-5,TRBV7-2,ASGGVGNQPQH
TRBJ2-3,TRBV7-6,ASSLESRGGASDTQY
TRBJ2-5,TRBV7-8,ASELGGGSRTQY
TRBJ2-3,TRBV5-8,ASSLRARVYDTQY
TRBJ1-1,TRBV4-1,ASSRETGDSEAF
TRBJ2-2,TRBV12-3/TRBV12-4,ASSPGGGTGELF
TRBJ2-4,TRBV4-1,ASSQEELAKNIQY